This T cell receptor beta chain derives from a study of vaccination and CD4 T cells after COVID-19. Study context: Collection of post-vaccine samples followed dose two by a median roughly 68 days, spanning a range of 14 to 241.

In this sample, this clonotype turned up once. Its specificity is unknown. This CDR3 is built from 16 residues. Germline CDR1 is MNHNS and CDR2 is SASEGT. Trimming shortened V by 8 bases and J by 0 bases, and 17 bases separated the two germline ends. Cultured CD4+ T cell DNA was sequenced using the Oncomine TCR Beta short-read assay. MiXCR, applied by TCRdb to the PCR reads, yields one record per CDR3 protein. Of roughly 11,000 distinct CDR3 sequences in the sample, 55% to 65% were seen once. Treatment here: 10-day PBMC culture with coronavirus spike peptide pools or control peptides (ViraFEST assay). This receptor was obtained from a human donor who had recovered from COVID-19. V gene TRBV6-1 combines with J gene TRBJ1-5, with D unresolved. The specimen sequenced was CD4+ T cells from blood, cultured in vitro. DNA of the CDR3: TGTGCCAGCTCCTACGTGGCAGAAAATAGCAATCAGCCCCAGCATTTT. Translation gives CASSYVAENSNQPQHF.